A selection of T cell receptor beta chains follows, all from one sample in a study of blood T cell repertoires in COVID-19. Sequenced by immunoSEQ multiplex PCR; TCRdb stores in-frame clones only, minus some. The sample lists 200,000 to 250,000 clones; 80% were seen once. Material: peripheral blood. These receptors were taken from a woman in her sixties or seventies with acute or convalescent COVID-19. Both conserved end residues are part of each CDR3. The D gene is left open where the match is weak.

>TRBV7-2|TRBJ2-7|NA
CASSALYSSYEQYF
TGTGCCAGCAGCGCACTTTACAGCTCCTACGAGCAGTACTTC
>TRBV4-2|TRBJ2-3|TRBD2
CASSQASGSFTQYF
TGTGCCAGCAGCCAAGCTAGCGGGAGCTTTACGCAGTATTTT
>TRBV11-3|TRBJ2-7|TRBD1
CASSPTGGSYEQYF
TGTGCCAGCAGCCCAACAGGGGGCTCCTACGAGCAGTACTTC
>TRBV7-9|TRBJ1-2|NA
CASSLDSGADYGYTF
TGTGCCAGCAGCTTAGACAGTGGGGCGGACTATGGCTACACCTTC
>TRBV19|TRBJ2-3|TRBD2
CASSIRGREADTQYF
TGTGCCAGTAGTATCCGCGGGAGGGAAGCAGATACGCAGTATTTT
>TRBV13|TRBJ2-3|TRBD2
CASRGLAGAYTDTQYF
TGTGCCAGCAGAGGTCTAGCGGGAGCATACACAGATACGCAGTATTTT
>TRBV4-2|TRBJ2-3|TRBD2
CASSQNLGTSGRGATDTQYF
TGTGCCAGCAGCCAAAACCTCGGGACTAGCGGGAGGGGCGCGACAGATACGCAGTATTTT
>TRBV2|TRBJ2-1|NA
CASSQRAGTNTNNEQFF
TGTGCCAGCAGTCAAAGGGCGGGGACCAATACAAACAATGAGCAGTTCTTC
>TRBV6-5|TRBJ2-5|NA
CASSYYREKQETQYF
TGTGCCAGCAGTTATTATCGGGAGAAACAAGAGACCCAGTACTTC
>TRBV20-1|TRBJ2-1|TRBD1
CSASAGGSYNEQFF
TGCAGTGCTAGTGCAGGGGGTTCCTACAATGAGCAGTTCTTC
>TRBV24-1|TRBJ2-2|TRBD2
CATSEPSGRGTGELFF
TGTGCCACCAGTGAACCTAGCGGGAGGGGCACCGGGGAGCTGTTTTTT
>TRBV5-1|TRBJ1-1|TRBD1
CASSGGQLNTEAFF
TGCGCCAGCAGCGGGGGACAGTTGAACACTGAAGCTTTCTTT